One and the same sample provided the 20 T cell receptor beta chains below, sequenced in a study of regulatory T cells in long-lasting Graves disease. Time point specified: newly diagnosed GD, antithyroid drugs for less than 3 months. Researchers made the TCR library from RNA that was extracted from PBMCs. Both iRepertoire HTBI primers and Arm-PCR of CDR3 regions were used to build the TCR beta libraries. TCRdb reanalysed the multiplex PCR reads using MiXCR and keeps one entry per CDR3 protein. The repertoire holds approximately 400,000 distinct CDR3 sequences, with more than 13% as singletons. This same sample was also taken into another study, of T cells in Graves' hyperthyroidism and ophthalmopathy.

The material sequenced was peripheral blood mononuclear cells (PBMCs), taken at new diagnosis, from a patient treated with antithyroid drugs. The receptors were gathered from a woman between 25 and 40 years old with Graves disease.

CDR3 region: CASRMTRFPLEQYF. In DNA form, the CDR3 reads TGTGCCAGCAGAATGACAAGGTTCCCGCTCGAGCAGTACTTC. The V and J genes are TRBV6-1 and TRBJ2-7; D not resolved. This CDR3 has 14 residues. The germline gives CDR1 MNHNS, CDR2 SASEGT. With 6 bases removed from V and 6 bases from J, the gap between germline ends came to 18 bases.

This clonotype has a handful of counts. The gene calls are TRBV27 and TRBJ2-3; 7 bases agree with TRBD2. The CDR3 contains 16 residues. The germline V gene encodes CDR1 MNHEY and CDR2 SMNVEV (reference sequence). Germline trimming cut 7 bases from V and 0 bases from J; bases unmatched to any gene: 10. In DNA form, the CDR3 reads TGTGCCAGCAAGTCGATTAGCGGGCGGAGCACAGATACGCAGTATTTT. This codes for CASKSISGRSTDTQYF.

This clonotype was observed many times. The rearrangement links TRBV11-2 to TRBJ2-1; 8 nucleotides line up with TRBD2. Per the germline V gene, CDR1 is SGHAT and CDR2 is FQNNGV. V trimming: 5 bases; J trimming: 2 bases; junction bases outside the gene matches: 2. This CDR3 has 14 residues. The CDR3 nucleotides read TGTGCCAGCAGCACGGGGGGGGCCTACAATGAGCAGTTCTTC. Protein: CASSTGGAYNEQFF.

This clonotype was recorded at least ten times. The rearrangement joins TRBV7-2 to TRBJ2-1; 8 nucleotides match TRBD1. Unmatched junction bases numbered 4, after V lost 3 bases and J lost 3 bases. This CDR3 region has 15 residues. Germline lookup yields CDR1 SGHTA and CDR2 FQGNSA. CDR3 sequence (DNA): TGTGCCAGCAGCTTGGAGGGACAGGACTACAATGAGCAGTTCTTC. Translated: CASSLEGQDYNEQFF.

This clonotype has only a few counts. The chain is built from TRBV27 and TRBJ2-1, with 11 nucleotides matching TRBD2. The CDR3 totals 15 residues. V shed 5 bases and J 9 bases; nucleotides not matched to a gene: 9. In germline, CDR1 is MNHEY, CDR2 SMNVEV (reference sequence). The CDR3 nucleotides read TGTGCCAGCAGTAAAGGACTAGCGGGCTACGGTGAGCAGTTCTTC. This sequence encodes CASSKGLAGYGEQFF.

There are a few counts of this clonotype. The CDR3 DNA follows: TGTGCCAGCAGTGGACTGCAGGGGGGGGTAGAGACCCAGTACTTC. Amino acids: CASSGLQGGVETQYF. V gene TRBV25-1 combines with J gene TRBJ2-5; D is perhaps TRBD1 or TRBD2 (7 bases each). Trimming stripped 4 bases from V and 4 bases from J, with 16 bases between. CDR3 length equals 15 residues. CDR1 MGHDK and CDR2 SYGVNS come from the germline V gene.

The chain links TRBV7-9 to TRBJ1-3, with D hard to call. Per germline, CDR1 SEHNR and CDR2 FQNEAQ (reference sequence). The CDR3 loop spans 14 amino acids. V lost 5 bases and J 0 bases, leaving 8 bases between the germline ends. CDR3 protein: CASSPPLSGNTIYF. CDR3 nucleotides: TGTGCCAGCAGCCCCCCCCTCTCTGGAAACACCATATATTTT.

This clonotype was observed a single time. Just one base apart from a much larger clone, this may be a read error. This chain uses TRBV2 with TRBJ2-5; D is perhaps TRBD2 (5 bases). Germline lookup yields CDR1 SNHLY and CDR2 FYNNEI. The CDR3 covers 15 residues. Trimming stripped 6 bases from V and 11 bases from J, with 25 bases between. Here the CDR3 DNA reads TGTGCCAGCAGCCCAATAGCGACCTCCTACAATGAGCAGTACTTC. It is translated as CASSPIATSYNEQYF. Drawing the rest from reference TRBV2 and TRBJ2-5, the complete variable domain is EPEVTQTPSHQVTQMGQEVILRCVPISNHLYFYWYRQILGQKVEFLVSFYNNEISEKSEIFDDQFSVERPDGSNFTLKIRSTKLEDSAMYFCASSPIATSYNEQYFGPGTRLLVL.

The sample holds many counts of this clonotype. The rearrangement joins TRBV28 to TRBJ2-1; D may correspond to TRBD1 or TRBD2 (5 bases each). V gave up 2 bases and J gave up 11 bases, with 13 bases separating them. CDR1 MDHEN and CDR2 SYDVKM come from the germline V gene. The CDR3 sequence is 13 residues long. CDR3 DNA sequence: TGTGCCAGCAGTTTAAGGGGAGCGCTGAAGCAGTTCTTC. This codes for CASSLRGALKQFF.

This clonotype has at least ten counts. The V call is TRBV4-1, the J call TRBJ2-1; 7 positions match TRBD2. The CDR3 length is 21 residues. The V gene end was trimmed by 4 bases and the J gene end by 5 bases; junction bases not matched to a gene: 26. Germline V gives CDR1 MGHRA, CDR2 YSYEKL. CDR3 sequence: CASSRSRIVRSSGDMNNEQFF. DNA of the CDR3: TGCGCCAGCAGCCGATCCCGTATAGTTCGGTCTAGCGGAGATATGAACAATGAGCAGTTCTTC.

The chain has TRBV29-1 and TRBJ2-1; 7 nucleotides agree with TRBD1. Germline V gives CDR1 SQVTM, CDR2 ANQGSEA. V shed 5 bases, J shed 9 bases, and the junction held 19 bases outside the gene matches. The CDR3 is 16 residues long. CDR3 loop: CSVRPAGTVGLGEQFF. The CDR3 nucleotides are TGCAGCGTTCGACCCGCCGGGACAGTTGGACTTGGTGAGCAGTTCTTC.

This clonotype was picked up many times. The gene calls are TRBV20-1 and TRBJ2-7, with 12 bases lining up with TRBD1. CDR1 is DFQATT, CDR2 SNEGSKA, per germline (reference sequence). CDR3 length: 13 amino acids. The trim removed 3 bases at V and 5 bases at J, leaving 2 bases unmatched. The CDR3 DNA reads as TGCAGTGCTAGGGGGACAGGGGGCAACGAGCAGTACTTC. Encoded protein: CSARGTGGNEQYF.

There are many counts of this clonotype. V and J are TRBV24-1 and TRBJ2-2, with D uncertain. Trimming removed 8 bases at V and 5 bases at J, with 11 bases between. The CDR3 is made up of 13 amino acids. Germline V lookup: CDR1 KGHDR, CDR2 SFDVKD. The CDR3 nucleotides are TGTGCCACCAAGGGCACTAAGACCGGGGAGCTGTTTTTT. Protein sequence: CATKGTKTGELFF.

This clonotype was found many times. The chain carries TRBV3-1 and TRBJ1-1, with TRBD1 as a possible D gene (6 bases). The germline gives CDR1 LGHDT, CDR2 YNNKEL (reference sequence). CDR3 length equals 15 residues. V lost 4 bases to trimming and J lost 6 bases, with 18 bases between them. DNA for the CDR3: TGTGCCAGCAGCCCATTGAGGGGGGGGGAAGCTGAAGCTTTCTTT. Amino acids: CASSPLRGGEAEAFF.

This clonotype showed up just once. This chain joins TRBV6-5 and TRBJ2-1; D is perhaps TRBD1 (6 bases). This CDR3 region has 13 residues. Germline CDR1 MNHEY, CDR2 SVGAGI. V gave up 0 bases and J gave up 8 bases, with 8 bases separating them. The CDR3 nucleotides are TGTGCCAGCAGTTACTCGGGGGCCGATGAGCAGTTCTTC. Protein sequence: CASSYSGADEQFF.

The chain uses TRBV5-1 and TRBJ1-6, with D uncertain. The CDR3 consists of 13 residues. Germline V gives CDR1 SGHRS, CDR2 YFSETQ. V shed 5 bases and J shed 5 bases, with 8 bases lying between them. The CDR3 protein is CASSPENNSPLHF. The CDR3, as DNA: TGCGCCAGCAGTCCAGAAAATAATTCACCCCTCCACTTT.

The chain employs TRBV18 and TRBJ1-2; D remains ambiguous. The length of the CDR3 is 14 residues. The V end was cut by 2 bases, the J end by 4 bases, with 11 bases between. Looked up from germline, CDR1 is KGHSH and CDR2 is LQKENI. CDR3 amino acids: CASSPSGYGYGYTF. The DNA for the CDR3 is TGTGCCAGCTCACCAAGTGGGTATGGCTATGGCTACACCTTC.

This clonotype was detected ten times or more. The V gene is TRBV2, the J gene TRBJ1-1; weak D call: TRBD1 (6 bases). There are 14 residues in the CDR3. V gave up 1 base and J gave up 6 bases, with 12 bases separating them. The germline V gene has CDR1 SNHLY and CDR2 FYNNEI. Here the CDR3 DNA reads TGTGCCAGCAGTGAAGTCAGGGGAGTCGCTGAAGCTTTCTTT. This encodes CASSEVRGVAEAFF. Based on the CDR3 plus reference TRBV2 and TRBJ1-1, the full variable domain is EPEVTQTPSHQVTQMGQEVILRCVPISNHLYFYWYRQILGQKVEFLVSFYNNEISEKSEIFDDQFSVERPDGSNFTLKIRSTKLEDSAMYFCASSEVRGVAEAFFGQGTRLTVV.

This clonotype was counted many times. The V call is TRBV30, the J call TRBJ1-3; 8 bases align to TRBD1. V lost 0 bases and J lost 4; bases outside the gene matches: 8. Germline CDR1 and CDR2: GTSNPN and SVGIG (reference sequence). The CDR3 covers 16 residues. As DNA, the CDR3 is TGTGCCTGGAGTGTCCGGGACAGGCTTTGGGGAAACACCATATATTTT. This gives the protein CAWSVRDRLWGNTIYF.

This clonotype was seen at least ten times. V is TRBV30 and J is TRBJ1-1; 11 nucleotides line up with TRBD1. In germline, CDR1 is GTSNPN, CDR2 SVGIG (reference sequence). The CDR3 sequence is 11 residues long. The V gene end was trimmed by 5 bases and the J gene end by 9 bases; junction bases not matched to a gene: 2. The CDR3 sequence is CAWGQGAQAFF. The CDR3 DNA reads TGTGCCTGGGGACAGGGGGCGCAAGCTTTCTTT.